The next 16 T cell receptor beta chains were all read from a single sample in a study of blood T cells in healthy people across ages. The use of a sample-barcoded 5' primer and a J-beta primer mix characterized a second PCR of roughly 6 to 11 cycles. TCRdb re-called the 5' RACE reads with MiXCR, one entry per CDR3 protein. The sample comprises about 1.5 million distinct CDR3 sequences, 42% of which are singletons, and about 4.1% rests with the top ten. What was sequenced was blood. The receptor source for this set is a woman aged 18-29 years in good health.

The rearrangement joins TRBV6-6 to TRBJ1-2, with D unresolved. CDR3 length equals 14 residues. V was pared by 5 bases and J by 13 bases, with 23 bases between. Germline V gene sequence: CDR1 MNHNY, CDR2 SVGAGI (reference sequence). The CDR3 sequence is CASSPGGRTQGPTF. The CDR3 nucleotides are TGTGCCAGCAGTCCTGGAGGGCGGACGCAAGGTCCCACCTTC.

This clonotype was picked up a small number of times. This sequence joins TRBV7-9 and TRBJ2-7; D may be TRBD1 or TRBD2 (5 bases each). The germline CDR1 and CDR2 sequences are SEHNR and FQNEAQ (reference sequence). V lost 1 base and J 6 bases, leaving 19 bases between the germline ends. The CDR3 runs 16 residues. The CDR3 bases are TGTGCCAGCAGCTTAGTCGGAAGGGGATATGGAGGCGAGCAGTACTTC. Translated, it gives CASSLVGRGYGGEQYF.

The table lists this clonotype with a few counts. The chain has TRBV6-6 and TRBJ2-5; tentatively, D is TRBD2 (6 bases). Per germline, CDR1 MNHNY and CDR2 SVGAGI (reference sequence). CDR3 length: 12 amino acids. V was pared by 6 bases and J by 11 bases, with 16 bases between. CDR3 region: CASSSSGVWQYF. The CDR3 nucleotides are TGTGCCAGCAGCTCGTCGGGGGTCTGGCAGTACTTC.

The rearrangement links TRBV6-5 to TRBJ2-3; unclear D gene. Germline CDR1 is MNHEY and CDR2 is SVGAGI. CDR3 length equals 14 residues. Trimming removed 4 bases from V and 1 base from J, with 9 bases in between. The CDR3 region is CASSSPTGTDTQYF. The CDR3 DNA sequence: TGTGCCAGCAGTTCGCCAACAGGCACAGATACGCAGTATTTT.

The J gene is TRBJ2-6, the V gene TRBV6-6, with a weak D call TRBD1 (5 bases). Trimming left V 5 bases short and J 5 bases short, with 7 bases between. Germline CDR1 reads MNHNY; CDR2 reads SVGAGI (reference sequence). The CDR3 is 13 residues long. The CDR3 protein is CASSPGWANVLTF. CDR3 DNA sequence: TGTGCCAGCAGTCCAGGGTGGGCCAACGTCCTGACTTTC.

The chain employs TRBV10-3 and TRBJ2-7; tentative D call: TRBD2 (5 bases). V dropped 0 bases and J dropped 7 bases, with 25 bases sitting between them. CDR1 ENHRY and CDR2 SYGVKD come from the germline V gene. This CDR3 has 18 amino acids. CDR3 nucleotides: TGTGCCATCAGTGAGTCGACTCGAGCGGCTGCGCGGGTTGATGAGCAGTACTTC. Protein sequence: CAISESTRAAARVDEQYF.

The rearrangement uses TRBV5-6 and TRBJ2-7; 11 bases are shared with TRBD1. Unmatched junction bases numbered 3, after V lost 4 bases and J lost 3 bases. This CDR3 is built from 14 residues. Germline loops: CDR1 SGHDT, CDR2 YYEEEE. In DNA form, the CDR3 reads TGTGCCAGCAGCGGGGGGACAGGGGGCTACGAGCAGTACTTC. This translates into CASSGGTGGYEQYF.

The chain has TRBV24-1 and TRBJ2-1, with 8 bases fitting TRBD2. The CDR3 covers 16 residues. V trimming: 0 bases; J trimming: 4 bases; junction bases outside the gene matches: 4. Germline V lookup: CDR1 KGHDR, CDR2 SFDVKD. CDR3: CATSDLRAGAYNEQFF. The CDR3 bases are TGTGCCACCAGTGATTTGCGAGCGGGAGCTTACAATGAGCAGTTCTTC.

Ten or more counts support this clonotype. The chain combines TRBV7-8 with TRBJ2-1; the match to TRBD1 covers 7 bases. Germline CDR1 SGHVS, CDR2 FQNEAQ. V shed 2 bases, J shed 6 bases, and the junction held 7 bases outside the gene matches. The CDR3 consists of 15 residues. The CDR3: CASSLIGTASNEQFF. As DNA, the CDR3 is TGTGCCAGCAGCTTAATAGGGACAGCTTCCAATGAGCAGTTCTTC. Based on the CDR3 plus reference TRBV7-8 and TRBJ2-1, the full variable domain is GAGVSQSPRYKVAKRGQDVALRCDPISGHVSLFWYQQALGQGPEFLTYFQNEAQLDKSGLPSDRFFAERPEGSVSTLKIQRTQQEDSAVYLCASSLIGTASNEQFFGPGTRLTVL.

Ten or more counts support this clonotype. This rearrangement joins TRBV20-1 to TRBJ2-7; D remains unclear. CDR1 DFQATT and CDR2 SNEGSKA come from the germline V gene (reference sequence). CDR3 length: 13 residues. V shed 1 base and J shed 4 bases, with 11 bases lying between them. The CDR3 loop is CSARAASSYEQYF. The CDR3 DNA reads as TGCAGTGCTAGAGCCGCGTCCTCATACGAGCAGTACTTC.

The rearrangement joins TRBV20-1 to TRBJ2-3; 11 nucleotides match TRBD2. There are 15 residues in the CDR3. Germline V gene data show CDR1 as DFQATT and CDR2 as SNEGSKA (reference sequence). Germline trimming cut 5 bases from V and 0 bases from J; bases unmatched to any gene: 4. The chain's CDR3 is CSAQTSGDSTDTQYF. As DNA, the CDR3 is TGCAGTGCTCAGACTAGCGGGGACAGCACAGATACGCAGTATTTT.

In this sample, this clonotype turned up a few times. In nucleotides, the CDR3 is TGTGCCAGCAGCTTCCCTAGAGGGCTAGCTAACACAGATACGCAGTATTTT. Amino acids: CASSFPRGLANTDTQYF. The chain joins TRBV11-2 to TRBJ2-3, with D possibly TRBD2 on 5 matching bases. Per germline, CDR1 SGHAT and CDR2 FQNNGV. CDR3 length equals 17 residues. V was pared by 3 bases and J by 2 bases, with 18 bases between.

This clonotype was observed a few times. This chain connects TRBV29-1 to TRBJ2-7; possible D gene TRBD1, 6 bases. Germline CDR1 SQVTM, CDR2 ANQGSEA. Trimming shortened V by 8 bases and J by 7 bases, and 18 bases separated the two germline ends. The CDR3 loop spans 12 amino acids. The CDR3: CSMRLQGQEQYF. The DNA of the CDR3 is TGCAGCATGAGATTACAGGGTCAGGAGCAGTACTTC.

The rearrangement joins TRBV10-3 to TRBJ1-4; unclear D gene. V shed 5 bases and J shed 7 bases, with 11 bases lying between them. This CDR3 has 13 amino acids. CDR1 and CDR2 from the germline V gene are ENHRY and SYGVKD. CDR3 coding DNA: TGTGCCATCAGTACCCGGGAAAGTGAAAAACTGTTTTTT. It is translated as CAISTRESEKLFF.

Note on this clonotype: The junction does not match germline at one end; this may be a read error. Written as DNA, the CDR3 is TGTGCCAGCAGTTTGGAAAGATGCCCGGGCACCGGGGAGTTGTTTTTT. Its translation is CASSLERCPGTGELFF. The chain links TRBV28 to TRBJ2-2; maybe TRBD2 (5 bases). Germline V gives CDR1 MDHEN, CDR2 SYDVKM. The CDR3 contains 16 residues.

The chain couples TRBV24-1 to TRBJ2-5; TRBD1 matches at 10 bases. The CDR3 covers 18 residues. After removal of 0 bases from V and 1 base from J, the junction contained 7 bases not matched to a gene. The germline V gene encodes CDR1 KGHDR and CDR2 SFDVKD. The CDR3 DNA follows: TGTGCCACCAGTGATTTGCGCTCGGACAGGGGGTTCCAAGAGACCCAGTACTTC. The encoded protein is CATSDLRSDRGFQETQYF.